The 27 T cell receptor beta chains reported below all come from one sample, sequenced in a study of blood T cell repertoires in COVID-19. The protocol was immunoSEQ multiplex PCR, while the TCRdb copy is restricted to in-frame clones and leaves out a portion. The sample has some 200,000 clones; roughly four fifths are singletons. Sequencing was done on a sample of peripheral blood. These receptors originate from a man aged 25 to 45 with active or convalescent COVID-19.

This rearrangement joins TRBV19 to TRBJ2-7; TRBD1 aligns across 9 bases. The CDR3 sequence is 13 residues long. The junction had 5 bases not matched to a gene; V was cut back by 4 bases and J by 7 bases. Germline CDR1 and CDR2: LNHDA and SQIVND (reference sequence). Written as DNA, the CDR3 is TGTGCCAGTAGTAGCGGACAGGGGTATGAGCAGTACGTC. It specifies CASSSGQGYEQYV.

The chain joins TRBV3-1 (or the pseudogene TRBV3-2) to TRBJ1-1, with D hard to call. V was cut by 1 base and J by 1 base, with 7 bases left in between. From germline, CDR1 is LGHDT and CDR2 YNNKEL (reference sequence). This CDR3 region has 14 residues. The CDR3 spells CASSQGGRNTEAFF. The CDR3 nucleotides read TGTGCCAGCAGCCAAGGAGGCAGGAACACTGAAGCTTTCTTT.

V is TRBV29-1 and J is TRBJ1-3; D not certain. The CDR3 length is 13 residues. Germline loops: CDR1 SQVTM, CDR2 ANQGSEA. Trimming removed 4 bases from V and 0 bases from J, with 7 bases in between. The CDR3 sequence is CSVGQDSGNTIYF. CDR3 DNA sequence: TGCAGCGTTGGGCAGGACTCTGGAAACACCATATATTTT.

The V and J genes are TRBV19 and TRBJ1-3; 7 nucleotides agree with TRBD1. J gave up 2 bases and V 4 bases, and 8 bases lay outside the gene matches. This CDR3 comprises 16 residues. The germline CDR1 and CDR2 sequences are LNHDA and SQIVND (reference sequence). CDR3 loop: CASSTSTGQTGNTIYF. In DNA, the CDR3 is TGTGCCAGTAGTACGTCAACGGGACAGACTGGAAACACCATATATTTT.

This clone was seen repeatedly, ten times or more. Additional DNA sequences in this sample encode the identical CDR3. The CDR3 spells CASSEVGENTEAFF. CDR3 DNA: TGCGCCAGCAGTGAGGTCGGGGAGAACACTGAAGCTTTCTTT. The chain carries TRBV10-1 and TRBJ1-1, with no clear D. V was pared by 2 bases and J by 1 base, with 8 bases between. The V gene's germline CDR1 is WNHNN and CDR2 SYGVQD (reference sequence). This CDR3 has 14 amino acids.

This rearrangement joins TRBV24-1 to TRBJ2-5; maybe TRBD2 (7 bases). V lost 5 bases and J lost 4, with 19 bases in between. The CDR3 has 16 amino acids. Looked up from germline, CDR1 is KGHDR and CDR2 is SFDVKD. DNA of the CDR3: TGTGCCACCAGTGTCCCGGGAGGCAGCAGGGGAGAGACCCAGTACTTC. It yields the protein CATSVPGGSRGETQYF.

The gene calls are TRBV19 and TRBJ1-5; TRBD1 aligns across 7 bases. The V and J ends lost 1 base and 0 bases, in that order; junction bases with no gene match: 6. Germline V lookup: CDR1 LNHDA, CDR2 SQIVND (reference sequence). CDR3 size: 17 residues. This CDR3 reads CASSIARGGYSNQPQHF. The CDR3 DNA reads TGTGCCAGTAGTATAGCGAGAGGGGGCTATAGCAATCAGCCCCAGCATTTT.

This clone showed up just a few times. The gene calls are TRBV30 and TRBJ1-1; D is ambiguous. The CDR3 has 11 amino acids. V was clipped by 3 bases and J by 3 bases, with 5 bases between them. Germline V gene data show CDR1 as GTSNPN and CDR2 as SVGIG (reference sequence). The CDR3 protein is CAWRRDTEAFF. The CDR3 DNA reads TGTGCCTGGAGACGGGACACTGAAGCTTTCTTT.

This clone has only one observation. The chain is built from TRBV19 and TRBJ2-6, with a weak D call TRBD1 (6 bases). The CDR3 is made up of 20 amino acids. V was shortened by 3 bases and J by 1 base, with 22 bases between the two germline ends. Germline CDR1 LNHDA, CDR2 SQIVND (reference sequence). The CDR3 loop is CASSMTTGPEERSGANVLTF. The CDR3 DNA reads TGTGCCAGTAGTATGACGACAGGTCCAGAAGAACGTTCTGGGGCCAACGTCCTGACTTTC. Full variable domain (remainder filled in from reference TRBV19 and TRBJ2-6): DGGITQSPKYLFRKEGQNVTLSCEQNLNHDAMYWYRQDPGQGLRLIYYSQIVNDFQKGDIAEGYSVSREKKESFPLTVTSAQKNPTAFYLCASSMTTGPEERSGANVLTFGAGSRLTVL.

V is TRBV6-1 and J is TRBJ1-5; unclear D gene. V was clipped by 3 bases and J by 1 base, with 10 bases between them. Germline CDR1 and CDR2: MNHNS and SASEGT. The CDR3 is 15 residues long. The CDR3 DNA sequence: TGTGCCAGCAGTGAGACGGTCGGGAGCAATCAGCCCCAGCATTTT. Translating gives CASSETVGSNQPQHF.

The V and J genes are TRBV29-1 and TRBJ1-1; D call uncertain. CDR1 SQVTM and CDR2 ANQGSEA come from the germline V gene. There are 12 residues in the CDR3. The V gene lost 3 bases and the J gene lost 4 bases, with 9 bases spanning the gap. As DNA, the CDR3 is TGCAGCGTTGAGACGGGAGGCACTGAAGCTTTCTTT. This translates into CSVETGGTEAFF.

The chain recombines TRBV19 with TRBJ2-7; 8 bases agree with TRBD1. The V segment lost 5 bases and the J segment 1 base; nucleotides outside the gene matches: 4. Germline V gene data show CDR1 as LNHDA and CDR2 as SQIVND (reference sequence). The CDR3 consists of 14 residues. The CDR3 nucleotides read TGTGCCAGTAGTTCGGACAGGGCTTCCTACGAGCAGTACTTC. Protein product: CASSSDRASYEQYF.

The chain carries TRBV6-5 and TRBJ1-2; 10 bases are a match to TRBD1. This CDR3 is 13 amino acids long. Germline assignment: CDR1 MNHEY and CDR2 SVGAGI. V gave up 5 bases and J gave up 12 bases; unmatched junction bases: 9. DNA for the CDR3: TGTGCCAGCAGTAAGGGACAGGGGTTGTGGCACACCTTC. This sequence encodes CASSKGQGLWHTF.

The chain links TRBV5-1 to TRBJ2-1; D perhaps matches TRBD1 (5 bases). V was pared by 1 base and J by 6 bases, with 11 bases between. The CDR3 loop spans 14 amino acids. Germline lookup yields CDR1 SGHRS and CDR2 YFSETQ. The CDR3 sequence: CASSLSGLGNEQFF. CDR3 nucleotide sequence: TGCGCCAGCAGCTTGTCAGGGTTGGGCAATGAGCAGTTCTTC.

The CDR3 reads CASSLGGEPSYNEQFF. In DNA, the CDR3 is TGCGCCAGCAGCTTGGGGGGGGAACCTTCCTACAATGAGCAGTTCTTC. The chain is built from TRBV5-1 and TRBJ2-1; D is possibly TRBD2 (6 bases). The CDR3 length is 16 residues. V lost 0 bases, J lost 1 base, and 11 bases lay in between. The germline V gene has CDR1 SGHRS and CDR2 YFSETQ.

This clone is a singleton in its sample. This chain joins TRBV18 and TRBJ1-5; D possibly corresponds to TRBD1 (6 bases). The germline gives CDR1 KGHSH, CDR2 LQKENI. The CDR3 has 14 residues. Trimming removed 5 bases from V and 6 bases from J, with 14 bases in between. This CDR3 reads CASSAGEWSQPQHF. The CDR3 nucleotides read TGTGCCAGCTCAGCAGGGGAATGGAGTCAGCCCCAGCATTTT.

As DNA, the CDR3 is TGTGCCAGCAGCCCTAAGGGGATAATCTCCTATAATTCACCCCTCCACTTT. Translated, it gives CASSPKGIISYNSPLHF. V usage is TRBV9 and J usage is TRBJ1-6; D may be TRBD1 (5 bases). CDR1 is SGDLS and CDR2 is YYNGEE in the germline V gene. With 4 bases removed from V and 0 bases from J, the gap between germline ends came to 14 bases. The CDR3 runs to 17 residues.

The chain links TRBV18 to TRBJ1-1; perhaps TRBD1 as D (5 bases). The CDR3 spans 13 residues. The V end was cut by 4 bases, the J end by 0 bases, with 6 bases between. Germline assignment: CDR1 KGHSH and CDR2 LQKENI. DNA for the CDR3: TGTGCCAGCTCACAGGGGCTGAACACTGAAGCTTTCTTT. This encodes CASSQGLNTEAFF.

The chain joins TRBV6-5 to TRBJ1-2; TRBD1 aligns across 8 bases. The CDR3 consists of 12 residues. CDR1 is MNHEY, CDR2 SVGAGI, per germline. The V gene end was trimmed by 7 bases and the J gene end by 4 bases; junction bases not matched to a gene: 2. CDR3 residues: CASNGQGYGYTF. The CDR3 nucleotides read TGTGCCAGCAACGGACAGGGCTATGGCTACACCTTC.

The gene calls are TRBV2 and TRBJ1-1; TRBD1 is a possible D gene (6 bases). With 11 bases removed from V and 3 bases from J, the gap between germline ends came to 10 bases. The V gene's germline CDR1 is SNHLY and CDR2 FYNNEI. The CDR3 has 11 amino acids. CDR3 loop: CAEGGDTEAFF. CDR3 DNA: TGTGCCGAGGGGGGGGACACTGAAGCTTTCTTT.

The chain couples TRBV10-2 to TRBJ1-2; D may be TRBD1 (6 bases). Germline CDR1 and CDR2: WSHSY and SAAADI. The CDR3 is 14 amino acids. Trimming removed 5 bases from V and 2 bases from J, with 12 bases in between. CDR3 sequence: CASSIQGRNYGYTF. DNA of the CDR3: TGCGCCAGCAGTATACAGGGTAGAAACTATGGCTACACCTTC.

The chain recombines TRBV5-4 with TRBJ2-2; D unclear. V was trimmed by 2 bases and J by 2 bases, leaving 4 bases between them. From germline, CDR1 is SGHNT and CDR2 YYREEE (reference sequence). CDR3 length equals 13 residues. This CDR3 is CASSLTNTGELFF. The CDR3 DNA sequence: TGTGCCAGCAGCTTAACAAACACCGGGGAGCTGTTTTTT. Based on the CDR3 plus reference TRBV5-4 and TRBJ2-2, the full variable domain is ETGVTQSPTHLIKTRGQQVTLRCSSQSGHNTVSWYQQALGQGPQFIFQYYREEENGRGNFPPRFSGLQFPNYSSELNVNALELDDSALYLCASSLTNTGELFFGEGSRLTVL.

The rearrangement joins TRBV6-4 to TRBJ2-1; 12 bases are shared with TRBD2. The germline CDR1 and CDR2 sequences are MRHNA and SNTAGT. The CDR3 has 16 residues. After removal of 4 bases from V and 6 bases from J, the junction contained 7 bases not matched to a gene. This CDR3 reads CASSALAGGSGNEQFF. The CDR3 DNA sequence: TGTGCCAGCAGTGCCCTAGCGGGAGGGAGCGGCAATGAGCAGTTCTTC.

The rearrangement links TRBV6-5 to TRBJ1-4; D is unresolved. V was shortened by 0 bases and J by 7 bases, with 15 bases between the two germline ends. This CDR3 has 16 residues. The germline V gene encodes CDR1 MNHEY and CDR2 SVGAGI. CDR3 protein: CASSYSGRGGGEKLFF. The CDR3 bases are TGTGCCAGCAGTTACTCCGGTCGGGGAGGTGGTGAAAAACTGTTTTTT.

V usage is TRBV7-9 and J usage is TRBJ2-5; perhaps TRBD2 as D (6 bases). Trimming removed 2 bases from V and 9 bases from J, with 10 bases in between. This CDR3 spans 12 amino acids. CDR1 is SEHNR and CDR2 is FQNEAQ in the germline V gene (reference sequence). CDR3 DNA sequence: TGTGCCAGCAGCTTATTGTGGGAGGCCCAGTACTTC. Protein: CASSLLWEAQYF. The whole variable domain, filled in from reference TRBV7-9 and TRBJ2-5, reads DTGVSQNPRHKITKRGQNVTFRCDPISEHNRLYWYRQTLGQGPEFLTYFQNEAQLEKSRLLSDRFSAERPKGSFSTLEIQRTEQGDSAMYLCASSLLWEAQYFGPGTRLLVL.

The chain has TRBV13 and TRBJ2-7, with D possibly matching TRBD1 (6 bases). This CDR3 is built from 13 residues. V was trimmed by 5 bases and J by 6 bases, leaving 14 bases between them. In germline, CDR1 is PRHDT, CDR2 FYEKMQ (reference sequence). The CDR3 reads CASSTAGDGEQYF. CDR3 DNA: TGTGCCAGCAGCACCGCAGGGGACGGCGAGCAGTACTTC.

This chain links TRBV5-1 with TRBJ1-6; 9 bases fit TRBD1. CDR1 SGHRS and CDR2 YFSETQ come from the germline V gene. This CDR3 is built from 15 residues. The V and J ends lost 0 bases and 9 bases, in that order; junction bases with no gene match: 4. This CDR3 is CASSLDTGGASPLHF. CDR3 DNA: TGCGCCAGCAGCTTGGACACAGGGGGCGCTTCACCCCTCCACTTT.